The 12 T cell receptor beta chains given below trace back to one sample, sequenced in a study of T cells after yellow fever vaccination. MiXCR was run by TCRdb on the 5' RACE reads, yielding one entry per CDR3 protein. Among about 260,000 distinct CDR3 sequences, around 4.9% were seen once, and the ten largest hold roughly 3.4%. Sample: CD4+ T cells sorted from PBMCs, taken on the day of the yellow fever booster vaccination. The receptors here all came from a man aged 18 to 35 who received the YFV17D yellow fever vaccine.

The CDR3 protein is CACGGLNRRTDTQYF. The DNA of the CDR3 is TGTGCCTGTGGGGGGCTCAACAGACGCACAGATACGCAGTATTTT. The J gene is TRBJ2-3, the V gene TRBV30; D is possibly TRBD1 or TRBD2 (6 bases each). This CDR3 comprises 15 residues. CDR1 and CDR2 from the germline V gene are GTSNPN and SVGIG (reference sequence). Trimming cost V 6 bases and J 1 base, with 17 bases left between them.

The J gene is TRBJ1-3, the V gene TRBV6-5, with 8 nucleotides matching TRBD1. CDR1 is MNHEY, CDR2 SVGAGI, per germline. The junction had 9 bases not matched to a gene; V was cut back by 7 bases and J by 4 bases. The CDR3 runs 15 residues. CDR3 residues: CASTKDRAKGNTIYF. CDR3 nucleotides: TGTGCCAGCACCAAGGACAGGGCCAAGGGAAACACCATATATTTT.

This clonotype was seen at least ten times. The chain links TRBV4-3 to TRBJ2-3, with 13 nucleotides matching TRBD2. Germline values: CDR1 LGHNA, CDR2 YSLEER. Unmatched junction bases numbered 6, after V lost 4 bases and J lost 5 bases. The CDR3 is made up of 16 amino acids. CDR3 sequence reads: CASSLRLAGGQDTQYF. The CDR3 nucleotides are TGCGCCAGCAGCCTGCGACTAGCGGGGGGCCAAGATACGCAGTATTTT.

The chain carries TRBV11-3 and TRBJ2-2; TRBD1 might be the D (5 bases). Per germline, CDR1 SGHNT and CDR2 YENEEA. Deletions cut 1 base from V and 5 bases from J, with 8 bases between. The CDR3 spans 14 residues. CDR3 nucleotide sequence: TGTGCCAGCAGCTTAGGCAGGGATACCGGGGAGCTGTTTTTT. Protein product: CASSLGRDTGELFF.

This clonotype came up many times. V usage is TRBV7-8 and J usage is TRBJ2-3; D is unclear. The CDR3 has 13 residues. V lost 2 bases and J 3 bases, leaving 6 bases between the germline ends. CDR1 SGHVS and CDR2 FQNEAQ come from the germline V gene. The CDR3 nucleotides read TGTGCCAGCAGCTTATTGTTGACAGATACGCAGTATTTT. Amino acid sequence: CASSLLLTDTQYF.

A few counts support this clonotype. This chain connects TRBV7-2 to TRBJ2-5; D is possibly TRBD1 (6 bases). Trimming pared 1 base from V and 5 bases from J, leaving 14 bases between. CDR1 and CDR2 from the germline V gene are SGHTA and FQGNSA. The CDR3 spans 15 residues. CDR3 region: CASSLVGAQGETQYF. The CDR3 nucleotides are TGTGCCAGCAGCTTAGTGGGGGCGCAAGGGGAGACCCAGTACTTC.

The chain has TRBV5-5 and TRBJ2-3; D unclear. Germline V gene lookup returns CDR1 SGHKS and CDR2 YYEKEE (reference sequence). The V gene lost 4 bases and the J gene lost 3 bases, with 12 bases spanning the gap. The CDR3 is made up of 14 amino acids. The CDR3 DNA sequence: TGTGCCAGCAGCCAACGACACGGGACAGATACGCAGTATTTT. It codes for CASSQRHGTDTQYF. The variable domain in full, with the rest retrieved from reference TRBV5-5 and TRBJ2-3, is DAGVTQSPTHLIKTRGQQVTLRCSPISGHKSVSWYQQVLGQGPQFIFQYYEKEERGRGNFPDRFSARQFPNYSSELNVNALLLGDSALYLCASSQRHGTDTQYFGPGTRLTVL.

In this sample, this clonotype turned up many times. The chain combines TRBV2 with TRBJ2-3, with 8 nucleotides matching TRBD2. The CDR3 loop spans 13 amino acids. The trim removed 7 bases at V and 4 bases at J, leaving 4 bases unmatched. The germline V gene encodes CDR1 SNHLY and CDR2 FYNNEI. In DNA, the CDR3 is TGTGCCAGCATTCCGGGGGGGCCAGATACGCAGTATTTT. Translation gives CASIPGGPDTQYF.

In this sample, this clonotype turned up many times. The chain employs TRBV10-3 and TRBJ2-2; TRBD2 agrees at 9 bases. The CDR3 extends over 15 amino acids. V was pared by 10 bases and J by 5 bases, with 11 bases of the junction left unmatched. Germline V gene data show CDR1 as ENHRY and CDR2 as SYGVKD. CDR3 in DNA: TGTGCCACAGGGGCTAGCGGGGTACGGACCGGGGAGCTGTTTTTT. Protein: CATGASGVRTGELFF.

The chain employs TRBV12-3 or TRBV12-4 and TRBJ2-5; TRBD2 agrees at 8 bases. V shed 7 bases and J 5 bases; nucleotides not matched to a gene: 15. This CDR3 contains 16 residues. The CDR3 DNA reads TGTGCCAGCAATCTACTCGGGGGGGCCGATGTGGAGACCCAGTACTTC. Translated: CASNLLGGADVETQYF.

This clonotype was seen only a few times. The CDR3 is CSARALWFGYGYTF. CDR3 coding DNA: TGCAGTGCTAGAGCTTTATGGTTTGGCTATGGCTACACCTTC. The chain couples TRBV20-1 to TRBJ1-2; D gene ambiguous. Germline CDR1 and CDR2: DFQATT and SNEGSKA (reference sequence). The CDR3 runs to 14 residues. V lost 1 base, J lost 4 bases, and 13 bases lay in between.

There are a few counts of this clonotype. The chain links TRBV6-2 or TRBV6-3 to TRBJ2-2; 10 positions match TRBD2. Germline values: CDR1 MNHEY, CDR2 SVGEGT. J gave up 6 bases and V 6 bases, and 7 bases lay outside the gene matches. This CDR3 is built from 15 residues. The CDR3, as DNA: TGTGCCAGCAGGAGCGGGGGGGCCGGTCCCGGGGAGCTGTTTTTT. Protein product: CASRSGGAGPGELFF.